A selection of T cell receptor beta chains follows, all from one sample in a study of T cell repertoires in cytomegalovirus infection. TCRdb passed the reads through MiXCR, listing each CDR3 protein once. This sample has roughly 990,000 distinct CDR3 sequences; roughly 30% occur once, and the top ten carry more than 13%. Their recognized antigens are unknown. The sample in question was cultured CD8+ T cells from PBMCs, obtained from culture after CMV antigen stimulation. The receptors stem from a human donor in good health (CMV status not recorded). Some clones in this sample may be carry-over from other donors' samples. Each CDR3 is given without its conserved first and last residue.

J gene: TRBJ1-2
V gene: TRBV10-2
CDR3 protein: ASSRDFEGGYT

J gene: TRBJ1-2
V gene: TRBV2
CDR3 protein: ASSEKSAYGYT

J gene: TRBJ2-5
V gene: TRBV7-9
CDR3 protein: ASSTTSGGVLQETQY

J gene: TRBJ2-1
V gene: TRBV7-9
CDR3 protein: ASSSHRDPRGEQF

J gene: TRBJ2-2
V gene: TRBV28
CDR3 protein: ASGHTANTGELF

J gene: TRBJ2-3
V gene: TRBV7-6
CDR3 protein: ANSLINRGADTQY

J gene: TRBJ2-2
V gene: TRBV7-9
CDR3 protein: ASRNPHTGELF

J gene: TRBJ1-2
V gene: TRBV7-3
CDR3 protein: ASSSSVYGYT

J gene: TRBJ2-7
V gene: TRBV29-1
CDR3 protein: SVIDGVSYEQY

J gene: TRBJ2-1
V gene: TRBV5-8
CDR3 protein: ASSQPNRVNEQF

J gene: TRBJ2-1
V gene: TRBV27
CDR3 protein: ASSLNRLYNEQF

J gene: TRBJ2-2
V gene: TRBV6-1
CDR3 protein: ARSEFHGGSGTGELF

J gene: TRBJ2-4
V gene: TRBV20-1
CDR3 protein: SARGSRGIQY

J gene: TRBJ2-1
V gene: TRBV10-2
CDR3 protein: ASSAGHQLVNEQF

J gene: TRBJ1-5
V gene: TRBV4-3
CDR3 protein: ASSQDLGDRNQPQH

J gene: TRBJ2-3
V gene: TRBV6-4
CDR3 protein: ASSDRGRADTQY

J gene: TRBJ1-2
V gene: TRBV12-3/TRBV12-4
CDR3 protein: ASLDSPLGAYGYT

J gene: TRBJ2-5
V gene: TRBV25-1
CDR3 protein: ASSGVQGIGETQY

J gene: TRBJ2-1
V gene: TRBV27
CDR3 protein: AIGTGGDEQF

J gene: TRBJ2-3
V gene: TRBV2
CDR3 protein: ASSERTDTQY

J gene: TRBJ2-3
V gene: TRBV7-3
CDR3 protein: ASSLTSHPSTDTQY

J gene: TRBJ1-6
V gene: TRBV27
CDR3 protein: ASSFQGPVALNSPLH

J gene: TRBJ1-5
V gene: TRBV6-6
CDR3 protein: ASSYGSSGQPQH

J gene: TRBJ2-3
V gene: TRBV19
CDR3 protein: ASSIGTASTDTQY